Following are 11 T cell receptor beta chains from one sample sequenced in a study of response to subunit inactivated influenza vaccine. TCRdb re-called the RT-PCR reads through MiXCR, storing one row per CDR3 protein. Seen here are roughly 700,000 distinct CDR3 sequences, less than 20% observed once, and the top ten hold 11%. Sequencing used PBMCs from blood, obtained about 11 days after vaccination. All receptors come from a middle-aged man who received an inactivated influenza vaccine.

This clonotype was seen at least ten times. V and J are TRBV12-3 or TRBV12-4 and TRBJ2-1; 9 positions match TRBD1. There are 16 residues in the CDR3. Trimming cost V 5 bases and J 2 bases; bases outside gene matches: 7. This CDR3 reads CASSPGDRATYNEQFF. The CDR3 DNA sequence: TGTGCCAGCAGTCCTGGGGACAGGGCTACCTACAATGAGCAGTTCTTC.

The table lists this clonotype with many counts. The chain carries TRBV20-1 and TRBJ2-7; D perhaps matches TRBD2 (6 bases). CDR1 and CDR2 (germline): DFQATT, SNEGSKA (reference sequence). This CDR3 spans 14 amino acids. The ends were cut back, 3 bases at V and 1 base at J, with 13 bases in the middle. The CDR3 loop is CSASWGTQSYEQYF. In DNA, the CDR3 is TGCAGTGCTAGTTGGGGGACTCAGTCCTACGAGCAGTACTTC.

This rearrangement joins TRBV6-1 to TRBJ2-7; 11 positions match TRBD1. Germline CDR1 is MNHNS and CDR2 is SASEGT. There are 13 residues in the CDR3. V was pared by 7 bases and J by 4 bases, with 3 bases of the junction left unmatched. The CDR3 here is CASKGTGGYEQYF. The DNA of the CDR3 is TGTGCCAGCAAAGGGACAGGGGGGTACGAGCAGTACTTC.

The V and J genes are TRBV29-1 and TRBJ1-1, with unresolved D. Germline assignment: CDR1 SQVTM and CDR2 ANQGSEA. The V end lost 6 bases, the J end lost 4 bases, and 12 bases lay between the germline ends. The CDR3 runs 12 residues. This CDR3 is CSVAKSITEAFF. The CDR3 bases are TGCAGCGTCGCTAAGTCTATCACTGAAGCTTTCTTT.

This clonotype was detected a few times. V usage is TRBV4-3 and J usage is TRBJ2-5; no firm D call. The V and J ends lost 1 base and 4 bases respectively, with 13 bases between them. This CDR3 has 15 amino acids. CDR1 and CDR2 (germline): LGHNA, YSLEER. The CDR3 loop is CASSQAKARGETQYF. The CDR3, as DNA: TGCGCCAGCAGCCAAGCTAAAGCTAGAGGAGAGACCCAGTACTTC.

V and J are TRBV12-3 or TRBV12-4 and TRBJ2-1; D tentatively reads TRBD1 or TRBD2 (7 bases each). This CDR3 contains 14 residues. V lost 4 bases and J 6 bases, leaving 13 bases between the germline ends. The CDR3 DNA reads TGTGCCAGCAGTTCAGGGGGGGGGAGCAATGAGCAGTTCTTC. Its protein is CASSSGGGSNEQFF.

CDR3 DNA sequence: TGTGCCAGCAGCCCCTCTAGCGGGACCTACAATGAGCAGTTCTTC. Translated, it gives CASSPSSGTYNEQFF. The chain uses TRBV9 and TRBJ2-1; 9 bases match TRBD2. Germline V gene lookup returns CDR1 SGDLS and CDR2 YYNGEE. CDR3 length: 15 amino acids. The ends lost 4 bases at V and 2 bases at J; junction bases unmatched: 4.

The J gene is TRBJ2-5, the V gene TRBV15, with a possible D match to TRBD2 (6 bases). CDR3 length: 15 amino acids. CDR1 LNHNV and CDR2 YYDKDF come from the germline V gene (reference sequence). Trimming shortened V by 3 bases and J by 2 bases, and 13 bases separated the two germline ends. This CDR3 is CATSRSGTVQETQYF. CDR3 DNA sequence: TGTGCCACCAGCAGGTCCGGGACTGTTCAAGAGACCCAGTACTTC.

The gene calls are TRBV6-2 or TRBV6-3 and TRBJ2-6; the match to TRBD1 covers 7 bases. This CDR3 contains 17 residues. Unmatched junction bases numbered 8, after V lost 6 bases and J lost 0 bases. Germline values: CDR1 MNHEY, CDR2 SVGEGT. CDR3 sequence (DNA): TGTGCCAGCAGGACAGGGCTACCCAGCTCTGGGGCCAACGTCCTGACTTTC. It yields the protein CASRTGLPSSGANVLTF.

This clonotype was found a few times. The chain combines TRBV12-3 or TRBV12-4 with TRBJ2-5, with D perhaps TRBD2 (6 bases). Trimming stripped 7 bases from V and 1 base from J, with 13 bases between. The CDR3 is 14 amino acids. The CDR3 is CASTMTSFQETQYF. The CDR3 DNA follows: TGTGCCAGCACCATGACTAGTTTCCAAGAGACCCAGTACTTC.

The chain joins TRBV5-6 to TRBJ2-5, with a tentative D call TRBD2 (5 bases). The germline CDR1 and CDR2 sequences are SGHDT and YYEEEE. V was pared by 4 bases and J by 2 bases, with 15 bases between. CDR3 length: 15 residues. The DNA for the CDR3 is TGTGCCAGCAGCCTACGGACTGTCTCACAAGAGACCCAGTACTTC. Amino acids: CASSLRTVSQETQYF.